These T cell receptor beta chains were read from a single sample in a study of blood T cell repertoires in COVID-19. The table came from immunoSEQ multiplex PCR; TCRdb's copy has only in-frame clones and leaves some out. The sample consists of fewer than 350,000 clones, approximately 91% of them appearing once. The sequenced sample was PBMCs or T cells enriched from blood (not recorded which). These receptor sequences come from a woman aged 40 to 50 with acute COVID-19. Each CDR3 is given with its conserved first and last residue.

v_call	j_call	cdr3_aa
TRBV29-1	TRBJ1-2	CSVNRGGGYTF
TRBV2	TRBJ2-7	CASSDPRTGGEQYF
TRBV11-2	TRBJ1-5	CASSRGYGSNQPQHF
TRBV5-4	TRBJ2-6	CASSPPPSSSGANVLTF
TRBV13	TRBJ2-1	CASSPLGGNRAAYNEQFF
TRBV29-1	TRBJ1-1	CSVQAVLNTEAFF
TRBV5-4	TRBJ2-7	CASSLHEGRGTEQYF
TRBV6-2/TRBV6-3	TRBJ2-6	CASSSSHTGANVLTF
TRBV9	TRBJ2-3	CASSTGRRGGTDTQYF
TRBV27	TRBJ2-7	CASKGVRDRGYEQYF
TRBV27	TRBJ2-7	CASSLNGQVYEQYF
TRBV28	TRBJ1-6	CASSPDNQALHF
TRBV27	TRBJ1-1	CASSSYRDRGPEAFF
TRBV5-6	TRBJ1-5	CASSLNVGAGPDQPQHF
TRBV3-1/TRBV3-2	TRBJ1-2	CASSLDPFSGRVNYGYTF
TRBV7-9	TRBJ2-7	CASSSNQRRDRGTYEQYF
TRBV15	TRBJ1-1	CATSIRQVDDTEAFF
TRBV19	TRBJ1-2	CASSTRTAYGYTF
TRBV5-1	TRBJ1-2	CASSWDGQGIGYTF
TRBV7-9	TRBJ2-3	CASSLTTLSTDTQYF
TRBV19	TRBJ2-1	CASSKRGQVNEQFF